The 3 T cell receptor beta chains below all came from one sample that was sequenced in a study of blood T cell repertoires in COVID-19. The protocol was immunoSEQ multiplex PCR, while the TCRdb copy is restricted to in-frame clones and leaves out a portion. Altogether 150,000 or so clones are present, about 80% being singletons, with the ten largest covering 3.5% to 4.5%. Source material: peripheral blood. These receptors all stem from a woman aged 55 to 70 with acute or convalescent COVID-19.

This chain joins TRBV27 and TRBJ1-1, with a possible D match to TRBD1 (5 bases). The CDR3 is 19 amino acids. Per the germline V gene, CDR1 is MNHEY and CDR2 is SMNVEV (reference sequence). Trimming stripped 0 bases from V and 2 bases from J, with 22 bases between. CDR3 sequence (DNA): TGTGCCAGCAGTTTATCCTCCTACACAGGTTCTCTCTACAACACTGAAGCTTTCTTT. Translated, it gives CASSLSSYTGSLYNTEAFF.

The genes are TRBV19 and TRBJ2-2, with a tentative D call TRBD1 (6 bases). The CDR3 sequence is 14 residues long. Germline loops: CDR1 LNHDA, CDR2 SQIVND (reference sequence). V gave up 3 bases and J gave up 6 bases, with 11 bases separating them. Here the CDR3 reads CASSILQGPGELFF. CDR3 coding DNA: TGTGCCAGTAGTATTTTACAGGGACCCGGGGAGCTGTTTTTT.

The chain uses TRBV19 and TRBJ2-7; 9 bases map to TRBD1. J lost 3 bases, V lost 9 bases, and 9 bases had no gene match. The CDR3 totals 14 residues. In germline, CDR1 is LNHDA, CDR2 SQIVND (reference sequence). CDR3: CASGPRDRDYEQYF. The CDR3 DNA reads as TGTGCCAGCGGCCCCCGGGACAGGGACTACGAGCAGTACTTC.